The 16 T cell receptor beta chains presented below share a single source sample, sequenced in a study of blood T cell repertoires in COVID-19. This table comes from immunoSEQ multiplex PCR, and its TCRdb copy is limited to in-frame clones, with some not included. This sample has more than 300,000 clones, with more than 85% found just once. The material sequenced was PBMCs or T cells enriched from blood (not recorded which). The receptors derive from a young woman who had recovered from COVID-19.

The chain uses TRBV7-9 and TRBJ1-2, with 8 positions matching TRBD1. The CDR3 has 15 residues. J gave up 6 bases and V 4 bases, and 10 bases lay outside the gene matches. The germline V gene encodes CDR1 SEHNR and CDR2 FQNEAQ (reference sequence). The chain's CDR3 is CASSSGTGMTDGYTF. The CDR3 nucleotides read TGTGCCAGCAGCTCCGGGACAGGTATGACGGATGGCTACACCTTC.

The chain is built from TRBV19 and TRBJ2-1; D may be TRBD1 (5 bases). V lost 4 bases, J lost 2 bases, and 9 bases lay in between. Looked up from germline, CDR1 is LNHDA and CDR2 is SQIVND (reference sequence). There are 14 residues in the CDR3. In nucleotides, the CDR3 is TGTGCCAGTAGTAATCCAGGGACCTACAATGAGCAGTTCTTC. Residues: CASSNPGTYNEQFF.

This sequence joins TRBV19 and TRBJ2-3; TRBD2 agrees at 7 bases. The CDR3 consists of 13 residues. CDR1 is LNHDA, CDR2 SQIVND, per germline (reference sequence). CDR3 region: CAIGGGNTDTQYF. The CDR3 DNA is TGTGCGATCGGCGGGGGTAACACAGATACGCAGTATTTT.

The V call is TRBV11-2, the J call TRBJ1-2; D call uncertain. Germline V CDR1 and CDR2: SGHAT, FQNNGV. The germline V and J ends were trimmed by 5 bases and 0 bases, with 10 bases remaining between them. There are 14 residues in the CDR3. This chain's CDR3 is CASSPGTTNYGYTF. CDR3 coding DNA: TGTGCCAGCAGCCCAGGAACAACTAACTATGGCTACACCTTC.

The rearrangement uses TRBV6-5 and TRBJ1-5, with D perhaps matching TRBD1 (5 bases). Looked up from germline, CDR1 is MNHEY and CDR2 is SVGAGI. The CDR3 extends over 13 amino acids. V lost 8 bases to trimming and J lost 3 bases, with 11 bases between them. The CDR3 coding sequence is TGTGCCAGCCGGGGGGTGAACAATCAGCCCCAGCATTTT. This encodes CASRGVNNQPQHF.

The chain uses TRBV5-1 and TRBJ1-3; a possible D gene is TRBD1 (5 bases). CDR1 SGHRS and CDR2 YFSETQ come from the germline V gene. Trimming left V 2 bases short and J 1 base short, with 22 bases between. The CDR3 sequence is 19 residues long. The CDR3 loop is CASSLKWVIDSPSGNTIYF. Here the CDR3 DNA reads TGCGCCAGCAGCTTAAAATGGGTGATCGACAGTCCTTCTGGAAACACCATATATTTT.

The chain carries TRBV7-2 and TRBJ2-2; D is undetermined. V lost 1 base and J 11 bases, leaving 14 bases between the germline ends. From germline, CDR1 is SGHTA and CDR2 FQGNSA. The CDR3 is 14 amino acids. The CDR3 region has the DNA TGTGCCAGCAGCTTAGTGTCCCAACAAAGAGAGCTGTTTTTT. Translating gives CASSLVSQQRELFF.

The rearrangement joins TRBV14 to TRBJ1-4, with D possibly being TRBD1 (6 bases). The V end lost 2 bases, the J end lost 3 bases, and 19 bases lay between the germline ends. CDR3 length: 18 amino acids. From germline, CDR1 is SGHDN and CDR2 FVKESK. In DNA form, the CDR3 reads TGTGCCAGCAGCCAAAACCGGGGGGCATCACGGGCTAATGAAAAACTGTTTTTT. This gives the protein CASSQNRGASRANEKLFF.

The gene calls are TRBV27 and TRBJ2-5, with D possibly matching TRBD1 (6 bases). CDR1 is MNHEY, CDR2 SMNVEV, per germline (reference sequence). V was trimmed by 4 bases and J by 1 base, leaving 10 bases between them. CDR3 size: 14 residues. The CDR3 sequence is CASSSTGFQETQYF. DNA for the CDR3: TGTGCCAGCAGTTCTACAGGGTTCCAAGAGACCCAGTACTTC.

CDR3: CASSLEMRYEQYF. CDR3 DNA sequence: TGTGCCAGCAGCTTAGAGATGAGGTACGAGCAGTACTTC. The chain carries TRBV11-3 and TRBJ2-7; D gene unclear. Per the germline V gene, CDR1 is SGHNT and CDR2 is YENEEA. V was cut by 0 bases and J by 4 bases, with 7 bases left in between. This CDR3 has 13 amino acids.

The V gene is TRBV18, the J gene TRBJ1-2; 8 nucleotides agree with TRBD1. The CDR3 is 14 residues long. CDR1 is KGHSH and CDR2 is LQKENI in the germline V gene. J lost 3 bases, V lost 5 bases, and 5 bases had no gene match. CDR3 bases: TGTGCCAGCTCATTTGGGACAGGAGACTATGGCTACACCTTC. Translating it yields CASSFGTGDYGYTF.

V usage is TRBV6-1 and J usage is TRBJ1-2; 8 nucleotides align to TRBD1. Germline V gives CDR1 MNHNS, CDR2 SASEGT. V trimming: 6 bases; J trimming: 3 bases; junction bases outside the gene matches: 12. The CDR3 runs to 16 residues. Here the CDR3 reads CASRELGQGGDYGYTF. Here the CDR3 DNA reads TGTGCCAGCAGAGAACTTGGACAGGGAGGGGACTATGGCTACACCTTC.

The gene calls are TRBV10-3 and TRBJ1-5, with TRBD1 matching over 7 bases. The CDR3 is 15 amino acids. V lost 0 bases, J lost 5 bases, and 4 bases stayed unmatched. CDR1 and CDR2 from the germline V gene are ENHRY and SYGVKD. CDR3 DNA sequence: TGTGCCATCAGTGAGTCAACAGGGGTAGATCAGCCCCAGCATTTT. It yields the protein CAISESTGVDQPQHF.

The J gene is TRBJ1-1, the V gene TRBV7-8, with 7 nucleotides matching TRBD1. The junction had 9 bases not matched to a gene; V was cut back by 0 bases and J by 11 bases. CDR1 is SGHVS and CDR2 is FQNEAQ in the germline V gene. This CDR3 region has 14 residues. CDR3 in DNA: TGTGCCAGCAGCTTAGCGGGACAGCCTGGAGGGGCTTTCTTT. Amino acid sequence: CASSLAGQPGGAFF.

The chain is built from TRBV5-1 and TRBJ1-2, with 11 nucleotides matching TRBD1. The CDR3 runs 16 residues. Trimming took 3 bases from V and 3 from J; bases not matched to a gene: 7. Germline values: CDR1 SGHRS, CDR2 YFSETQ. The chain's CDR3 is CASSSLPGQGDYGYTF. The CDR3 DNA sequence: TGCGCCAGCAGCTCCCTCCCGGGACAGGGGGACTATGGCTACACCTTC.

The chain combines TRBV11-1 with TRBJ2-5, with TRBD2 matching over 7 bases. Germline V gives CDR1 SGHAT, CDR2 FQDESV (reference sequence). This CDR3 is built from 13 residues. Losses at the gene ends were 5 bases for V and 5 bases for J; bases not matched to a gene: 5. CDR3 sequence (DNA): TGTGCCAGCAGCCACGGACTAGAGGAGACCCAGTACTTC. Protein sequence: CASSHGLEETQYF.